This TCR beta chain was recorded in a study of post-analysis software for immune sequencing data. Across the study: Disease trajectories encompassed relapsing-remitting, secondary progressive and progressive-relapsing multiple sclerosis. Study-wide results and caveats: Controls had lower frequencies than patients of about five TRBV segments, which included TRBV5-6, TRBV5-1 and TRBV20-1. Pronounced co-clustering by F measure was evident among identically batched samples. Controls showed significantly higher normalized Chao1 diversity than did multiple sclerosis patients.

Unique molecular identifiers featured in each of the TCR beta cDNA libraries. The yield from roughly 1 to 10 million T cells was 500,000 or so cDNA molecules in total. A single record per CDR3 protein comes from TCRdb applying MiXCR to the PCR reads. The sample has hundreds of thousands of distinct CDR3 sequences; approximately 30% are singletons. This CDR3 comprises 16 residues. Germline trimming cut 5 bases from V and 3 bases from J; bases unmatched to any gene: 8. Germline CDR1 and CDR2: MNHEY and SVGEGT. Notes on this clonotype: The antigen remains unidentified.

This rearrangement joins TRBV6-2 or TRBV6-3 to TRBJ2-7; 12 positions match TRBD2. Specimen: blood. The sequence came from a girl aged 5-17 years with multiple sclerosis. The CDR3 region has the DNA TGTGCCAGCAGTCAGCCAGGACTAGCGGGGAACTACGAGCAGTACTTC. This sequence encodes CASSQPGLAGNYEQYF.